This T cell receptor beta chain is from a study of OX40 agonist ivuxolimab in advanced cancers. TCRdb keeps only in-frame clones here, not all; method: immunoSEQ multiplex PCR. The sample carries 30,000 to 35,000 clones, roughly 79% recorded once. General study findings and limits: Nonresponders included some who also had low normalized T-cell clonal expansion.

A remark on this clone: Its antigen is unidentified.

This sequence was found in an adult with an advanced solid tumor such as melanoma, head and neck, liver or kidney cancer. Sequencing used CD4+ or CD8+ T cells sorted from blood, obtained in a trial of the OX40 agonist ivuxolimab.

CDR3 DNA: TGTGCCAGCAGCCTCTCTAGCGGGGGCTCCTACAATGAGCAGTTCTTC. This codes for CASSLSSGGSYNEQFF. This rearrangement joins TRBV7-9 to TRBJ2-1, with 10 bases that match TRBD2. V trimming: 5 bases; J trimming: 0 bases; junction bases outside the gene matches: 4. Germline values: CDR1 SEHNR, CDR2 FQNEAQ (reference sequence). The CDR3 runs to 16 residues.